Listed below are T cell receptor beta chains from one sample, sequenced in a study of blood T cell repertoires in COVID-19. The data were produced by immunoSEQ multiplex PCR, yet TCRdb's version contains in-frame clones alone and is incomplete. The top ten clones hold under 0.75% of a sample with approximately 470,000 clones, approximately 90% of them seen once. The specimen sequenced was PBMCs or T cells enriched from blood (not recorded which). The receptor set was obtained from a woman between 18 and 29 years old who had recovered from COVID-19. Each CDR3 is given with its conserved first and last residue. The D gene is left open where the match is weak. Some rows have no size entry. The others give once, few or many, or a class for an expanded clone.

few	TRBV2	TRBD2	TRBJ2-1	CASKKGLAGNEQFF	TGTGCCAGCAAGAAGGGACTAGCAGGGAATGAGCAGTTCTTC
NA	TRBV12-5	NA	TRBJ2-2	CASGFSGGLDTGELFF	TGTGCTAGTGGGTTCTCGGGGGGCTTGGACACCGGGGAGCTGTTTTTT
NA	TRBV27	NA	TRBJ1-1	CASSLSGGGDTEAFF	TGTGCCAGCAGTTTATCGGGGGGTGGGGACACTGAAGCTTTCTTT
once	TRBV7-9	NA	TRBJ1-3	CASSLDPVNTIYF	TGTGCCAGCAGCTTAGATCCCGTAAACACCATATATTTT
NA	TRBV9	NA	TRBJ2-5	CASSVEQGETQYF	TGTGCCAGCAGCGTAGAACAGGGCGAGACCCAGTACTTC
NA	TRBV3-1/TRBV3-2	TRBD1	TRBJ1-6	CASSPRDRENSPLHF	TGTGCCAGCAGCCCCCGGGACAGGGAAAATTCACCCCTCCACTTT
NA	TRBV30	NA	TRBJ1-1	CAWSLGGEAFF	TGTGCCTGGAGCCTGGGAGGGGAAGCTTTCTTT
NA	TRBV3-1/TRBV3-2	TRBD2	TRBJ2-7	CASSPRASGYEQYF	TGTGCCAGCAGCCCTCGCGCTAGCGGCTACGAGCAGTACTTC
NA	TRBV6-5	TRBD2	TRBJ2-1	CASSRSGGGNNEQFF	TGTGCCAGTAGTCGCAGCGGGGGGGGCAACAATGAGCAGTTCTTC
few	TRBV6-2/TRBV6-3	NA	TRBJ1-6	CASSYPPMSPLHF	TGTGCCAGCAGTTACCCCCCAATGTCACCCCTCCACTTT
NA	TRBV7-2	NA	TRBJ1-1	CASSPWQGNTEAFF	TGTGCCAGCAGCCCCTGGCAGGGGAACACTGAAGCTTTCTTT
NA	TRBV3-1/TRBV3-2	NA	TRBJ1-4	CASSQDPSSGPNEKLFF	TGTGCCAGCAGCCAAGATCCTAGCAGCGGACCGAATGAAAAACTGTTTTTT
once	TRBV5-1	TRBD2	TRBJ2-3	CASRPITSGGAVDTQYF	TGCGCCAGCAGGCCTATTACTAGCGGGGGGGCCGTGGATACGCAGTATTTT
NA	TRBV7-9	NA	TRBJ2-7	CASSLTSGYHEQYF	TGTGCCAGCAGCTTAACCTCAGGGTACCACGAGCAGTACTTC
NA	TRBV19	TRBD1	TRBJ1-2	CASSFRRDRNYGYTF	TGTGCCAGTAGTTTCCGCCGGGACAGAAACTATGGCTACACCTTC
NA	TRBV30	NA	TRBJ2-2	CAWSVKGTGELFF	TGTGCCTGGAGTGTAAAGGGGACCGGGGAGCTGTTTTTT
NA	TRBV7-2	TRBD2	TRBJ2-3	CASSFVAGGFADTQYF	TGTGCCAGCAGCTTTGTAGCGGGGGGCTTCGCAGATACGCAGTATTTT
NA	TRBV2	NA	TRBJ2-3	CASRPQGGTDTQYF	TGTGCCAGCAGACCTCAGGGTGGAACAGATACGCAGTATTTT
many	TRBV10-3	TRBD1	TRBJ2-2	CAIKGGQDNTGELFF	TGTGCCATCAAGGGGGGACAGGACAACACCGGGGAGCTGTTTTTT
NA	TRBV3-1/TRBV3-2	NA	TRBJ1-4	CASSPQGGVPGNEKLFF	TGTGCCAGCAGCCCGCAGGGAGGGGTACCGGGCAATGAAAAACTGTTTTTT
NA	TRBV4-1	NA	TRBJ1-4	CASSQREKLFF	TGCGCCAGCAGCCAACGGGAAAAACTGTTTTTT
NA	TRBV15	NA	TRBJ2-3	CATSRAMSGWDTQYF	TGTGCCACCAGCAGAGCCATGTCCGGTTGGGATACGCAGTATTTT
NA	TRBV5-6	NA	TRBJ1-5	CASSLDSQGGQPQHF	TGTGCCAGCAGCTTGGACAGTCAAGGAGGGCAGCCCCAGCATTTT
NA	TRBV6-5	NA	TRBJ1-2	CASSYSGVTNYGYTF	TGTGCCAGCAGTTACTCGGGAGTAACTAACTATGGCTACACCTTC
NA	TRBV7-2	NA	TRBJ1-1	CASSPPSDTAFF	TGTGCCAGCAGCCCTCCCTCAGACACAGCTTTCTTT
NA	TRBV24-1	NA	TRBJ2-3	CATSDLSLGTQYF	TGTGCCACCAGTGACCTGTCCCTAGGTACGCAGTATTTT
NA	TRBV28	NA	TRBJ2-1	CASSPPSSEQFF	TGTGCCAGCAGTCCCCCGTCTAGTGAGCAGTTCTTC
NA	TRBV9	NA	TRBJ2-1	CASSPRQGYNEQFF	TGTGCCAGCAGCCCTCGGCAGGGGTACAATGAGCAGTTCTTC
NA	TRBV5-6	TRBD1	TRBJ1-2	CASSRPTGADYGYTF	TGTGCCAGCAGCCGACCCACAGGGGCTGACTATGGCTACACCTTC
NA	TRBV6-5	NA	TRBJ2-5	CASSYSGGQETQYF	TGTGCCAGCAGTTACTCGGGGGGCCAAGAGACCCAGTACTTC
NA	TRBV5-5	NA	TRBJ2-5	CASSSTAPMETQYF	TGTGCCAGCAGCTCAACAGCCCCAATGGAGACCCAGTACTTC
NA	TRBV6-4	NA	TRBJ1-5	CASNTNQPQHF	TGTGCCAGCAACACCAATCAGCCCCAGCATTTT
NA	TRBV28	TRBD2	TRBJ2-5	CASRRTGREETQYF	TGTGCCAGCAGAAGGACGGGGAGGGAAGAGACCCAGTACTTC
NA	TRBV11-2	NA	TRBJ1-1	CASSPDRKTEAFF	TGTGCCAGCAGCCCCGACAGGAAAACTGAAGCTTTCTTT
many	TRBV6-1	TRBD1	TRBJ1-5	CASSEAVTGNQPQHF	TGTGCCAGCAGTGAAGCAGTGACAGGGAATCAGCCCCAGCATTTT
NA	TRBV29-1	NA	TRBJ1-6	CSVYPGTLNSPLHF	TGCAGCGTTTACCCCGGGACACTGAATTCACCCCTCCACTTT
NA	TRBV30	NA	TRBJ1-4	CAWSVQAFNEKLFF	TGTGCCTGGAGTGTACAGGCCTTCAATGAAAAACTGTTTTTT
NA	TRBV2	NA	TRBJ1-1	CASSGQIEAFF	TGTGCCAGCAGTGGACAGATTGAAGCTTTCTTT
NA	TRBV27	NA	TRBJ1-6	CASSFDWSGSPLHF	TGTGCCAGCAGTTTCGACTGGAGTGGATCACCCCTCCACTTT
NA	TRBV18	TRBD2	TRBJ2-1	CASSPGLAGEDEQFF	TGTGCCAGCTCACCAGGCCTAGCGGGGGAAGATGAGCAGTTCTTC
NA	TRBV5-1	NA	TRBJ1-1	CASSFSEANTEAFF	TGCGCCAGCAGCTTTTCGGAGGCCAACACTGAAGCTTTCTTT
NA	TRBV19	TRBD1	TRBJ1-4	CASSRGQGHNEKLFF	TGTGCCAGTAGTCGCGGACAGGGCCACAATGAAAAACTGTTTTTT
NA	TRBV3-1/TRBV3-2	NA	TRBJ1-2	CASSQGGGGYTF	TGTGCCAGCAGCCAGGGGGGTGGGGGCTACACCTTC
NA	TRBV9	TRBD1	TRBJ1-6	CASSPGTEGSPLHF	TGTGCCAGCAGCCCCGGGACAGAGGGTTCACCCCTCCACTTT
NA	TRBV18	NA	TRBJ1-2	CASSPQATGGYGYTF	TGTGCCAGCTCACCTCAGGCGACGGGAGGCTATGGCTACACCTTC
NA	TRBV29-1	TRBD2	TRBJ2-3	CLNGREGADTQYF	TGCCTAAACGGGAGGGAGGGGGCAGATACGCAGTATTTT
few	TRBV27	TRBD1	TRBJ2-7	CASSLQGVTYEQYF	TGTGCCAGCAGTTTACAGGGGGTCACGTACGAGCAGTACTTC
NA	TRBV19	NA	TRBJ2-3	CASSRGLTDTQYF	TGTGCCAGTAGTAGGGGGCTGACAGATACGCAGTATTTT
NA	TRBV29-1	TRBD1	TRBJ2-7	CSVGTGADEQYF	TGCAGCGTGGGGACAGGGGCTGACGAGCAGTACTTC
once	TRBV7-9	NA	TRBJ2-7	CASSLGGQTYEQYF	TGTGCCAGCAGCTTGGGGGGACAGACCTACGAGCAGTACTTC
NA	TRBV7-9	NA	TRBJ1-1	CASSSQGGGEAFF	TGTGCCAGCAGCTCACAGGGAGGGGGGGAGGCTTTCTTT
NA	TRBV12-5	TRBD2	TRBJ2-7	CASGPRGGTYEQYF	TGTGCTAGTGGTCCGCGCGGGGGAACCTACGAGCAGTACTTC
NA	TRBV5-6	TRBD1	TRBJ1-1	CASSLNKQGLNTEAFF	TGTGCCAGCAGCTTGAATAAACAGGGGTTGAACACTGAAGCTTTCTTT
NA	TRBV5-1	TRBD2	TRBJ2-2	CASLATAGGSAELFF	TGCGCCAGCCTGGCCACGGCGGGGGGCTCCGCAGAGCTGTTTTTT
NA	TRBV7-2	TRBD2	TRBJ2-3	CASSLEGGGVSSTDTQYF	TGTGCCAGCAGCCTAGAGGGCGGGGGGGTATCTAGCACAGATACGCAGTATTTT
NA	TRBV30	NA	TRBJ1-2	CAWSTDPYGYTF	TGTGCCTGGAGCACAGATCCCTATGGCTACACCTTC
NA	TRBV19	NA	TRBJ2-1	CASSIDLMVGPGVSEQFF	TGTGCCAGTAGTATAGATCTTATGGTAGGGCCAGGGGTTTCTGAGCAGTTCTTC